These T cell receptor beta chains were read from a single sample in a study of CD4+ T cells in melanoma. The data were produced by immunoSEQ multiplex PCR, yet TCRdb's version contains in-frame clones alone and is incomplete. The sample has 90,000 to 130,000 clones; roughly 90% are singletons. Specimen: peripheral blood. The receptors originated from a human donor with melanoma. Each CDR3 is given without its conserved first and last residue. Fields, in order: V gene, CDR3 protein.

>TRBV5-1
ASSLGAGENYEQY
>TRBV4-3
ASSPGSTSGENTGELF
>TRBV30
AFGTGTYNEQF
>TRBV5-1
ASRQGDGNTIY
>TRBV5-4
ASSLQGLDTDTQY
>TRBV27
ASSPTSGRGRNEQY
>TRBV5-1
ASSGPGQGAHGYT
>TRBV28
ASKAGIGQPQH
>TRBV5-5
ASRPDWGGSYGYT
>TRBV10-1
ASSDFAPYEQY
>TRBV10-1
ASSSMLDSSYEQY
>TRBV5-1
ASSLGLAFNTGELF
>TRBV27
ASSLQGLRNEQF
>TRBV9
ASSGQGAGYEQY
>TRBV28
ASGRSSGNTIY
>TRBV4-2
ASSQDPFGEGVTQY
>TRBV6-1
ASRVTASYNEKLF
>TRBV29-1
SVETGGETQY
>TRBV28
ASSEAGTGRVEQY
>TRBV6-1
ASSAVNYGYT
>TRBV7-2
ASSLAYASGVQY
>TRBV5-1
ASTPGQGLGGETQY
>TRBV9
ASSPQGGHSPLH
>TRBV5-1
ASSLRRGETQY
>TRBV7-9
ASSPIGGIDEQY
>TRBV23-1
ASSPRTNTGELF
>TRBV2
ASSPEGVGKETQY
>TRBV30
AWSLRGQGAF
>TRBV6-1
ASSAQGIPGNSPLH
>TRBV5-4
ASSSNAYEQY
>TRBV4-2
ASSQDGQFYEQY
>TRBV28
ASSFPQAYSNQPQH
>TRBV4-2
ASSQDLRVPRGNTIY
>TRBV27
ASRSESGQGFYEQY
>TRBV7-8
ASSLVGSYGTNEKLF
>TRBV19
ASSIGPLYGYT
>TRBV9
ASSVGGRRNEKLF
>TRBV5-1
ASSWGTGSEQY
>TRBV11-1
ASSLGGLVGETQY
>TRBV19
ASSIHLSTDTQY
>TRBV5-1
ASNLWGAGAIAGTRETQY